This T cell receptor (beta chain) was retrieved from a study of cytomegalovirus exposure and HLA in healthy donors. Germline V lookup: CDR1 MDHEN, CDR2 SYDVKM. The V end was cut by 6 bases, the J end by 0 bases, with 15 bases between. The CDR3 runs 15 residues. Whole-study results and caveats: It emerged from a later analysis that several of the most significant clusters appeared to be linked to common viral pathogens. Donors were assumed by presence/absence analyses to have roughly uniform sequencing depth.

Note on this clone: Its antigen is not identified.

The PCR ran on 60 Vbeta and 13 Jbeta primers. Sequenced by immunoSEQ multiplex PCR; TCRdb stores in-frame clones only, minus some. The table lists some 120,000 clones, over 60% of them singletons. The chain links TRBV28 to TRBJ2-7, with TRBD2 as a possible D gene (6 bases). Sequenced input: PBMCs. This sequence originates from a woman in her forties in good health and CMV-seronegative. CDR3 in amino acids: CASRDGTYSSYEQYF. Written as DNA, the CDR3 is TGTGCCAGCAGAGACGGGACTTACAGCTCCTACGAGCAGTACTTC.